This T cell receptor beta chain was found in a study of shared clonotypes between healthy human individuals. Study-level results: Exclusively blood specimens were collected; tissue repertoires likely differ.

Generated by immunoSEQ multiplex PCR, the TCRdb table keeps only in-frame clones and is missing some. The sample comprises fewer than 400,000 clones, approximately 79% of which are singletons, and approximately 10% rests with the top ten. Comment on this clone: The antigen remains unidentified.

Source material: memory CD4+ T cells sorted from blood. This sample's subset: CD45RA-negative fraction. The TCR sequence derives from a man aged 25 to 45 in good health.

Written as DNA, the CDR3 is TGTGCCAGCAGTTACTCGAACGGGCGTAACACCATATATTTT. This encodes CASSYSNGRNTIYF. The chain uses TRBV6-5 and TRBJ1-3; no reliable D call. CDR3 length: 14 amino acids. CDR1 and CDR2 from the germline V gene are MNHEY and SVGAGI. V was clipped by 0 bases and J by 7 bases, with 10 bases between them.